These 28 T cell receptor beta chains were sequenced from one sample in a study of cytomegalovirus exposure and HLA in healthy donors. Some clones are missing from TCRdb's copy, which holds only in-frame ones; the method was immunoSEQ multiplex PCR. The table has 100,000 to 150,000 clones, roughly 90% seen once; the top ten hold about 3%. Sequenced material: PBMCs. Receptors were obtained from a man aged 25 to 40 in good health and CMV-seronegative.

J is TRBJ2-3 and V is TRBV5-1, with TRBD1 matching 10 bases. CDR3 length: 17 amino acids. With 2 bases clipped from V and 4 bases from J, the junction kept 10 bases outside the gene matches. Germline CDR1 reads SGHRS; CDR2 reads YFSETQ. Here the CDR3 reads CASSLYPTGGSADTQYF. In DNA form, the CDR3 reads TGCGCCAGCAGCTTATACCCGACAGGGGGCAGTGCAGATACGCAGTATTTT.

J is TRBJ2-2 and V is TRBV6-5, with 7 bases matching TRBD1. The CDR3 contains 15 residues. V shed 5 bases and J 5 bases; nucleotides not matched to a gene: 8. The germline V gene has CDR1 MNHEY and CDR2 SVGAGI. The CDR3 DNA is TGTGCCAGCAGTACTCAGGGGGTAGAAACCGGGGAGCTGTTTTTT. Encoded protein: CASSTQGVETGELFF.

The chain has TRBV27 and TRBJ1-1; TRBD1 aligns across 9 bases. This CDR3 comprises 15 residues. V dropped 5 bases and J dropped 0; count of bases not matched to a gene: 4. Germline V lookup: CDR1 MNHEY, CDR2 SMNVEV (reference sequence). This chain's CDR3 is CASSLNRGLNTEAFF. In nucleotides, the CDR3 is TGTGCCAGCAGTCTCAACAGGGGGCTGAACACTGAAGCTTTCTTT.

The chain uses TRBV5-1 and TRBJ2-2; possibly TRBD2 for D (6 bases). CDR3 length: 14 residues. Deletions cut 5 bases from V and 0 bases from J, with 8 bases between. Germline assignment: CDR1 SGHRS and CDR2 YFSETQ. CDR3 coding DNA: TGCGCCAGCAGGTCGGGGGCGAACACCGGGGAGCTGTTTTTT. Protein: CASRSGANTGELFF.

This clone has only a few counts. V usage is TRBV18 and J usage is TRBJ1-6; 11 bases fit TRBD1. Germline CDR1 is KGHSH and CDR2 is LQKENI. J gave up 11 bases and V 3 bases, and 3 bases lay outside the gene matches. This CDR3 has 14 amino acids. CDR3 loop: CASSPDRGQTPLHF. In nucleotides, the CDR3 is TGTGCCAGCTCACCGGACAGGGGGCAGACACCCCTCCACTTT.

The chain combines TRBV7-9 with TRBJ1-2; TRBD1 aligns across 7 bases. From germline, CDR1 is SEHNR and CDR2 FQNEAQ (reference sequence). V lost 1 base and J lost 0; bases outside the gene matches: 5. The CDR3 runs 16 residues. In nucleotides, the CDR3 is TGTGCCAGCAGCTTAGTCGGACAGGCAACTAACTATGGCTACACCTTC. This encodes CASSLVGQATNYGYTF.

In DNA, the CDR3 is TGTGCCAGCTCACCACCAGGGCGAGGGCAGCCCCAGCATTTT. Its translation: CASSPPGRGQPQHF. The chain is built from TRBV18 and TRBJ1-5; D remains ambiguous. V was clipped by 0 bases and J by 7 bases, with 10 bases between them. The germline V gene encodes CDR1 KGHSH and CDR2 LQKENI. The CDR3 spans 14 residues.

The chain recombines TRBV27 with TRBJ2-1, with 7 bases fitting TRBD2. This CDR3 contains 16 residues. Trimming removed 6 bases from V and 4 bases from J; junction bases left unmatched: 12. Germline CDR1 MNHEY, CDR2 SMNVEV (reference sequence). CDR3 DNA: TGTGCCAGCAGCCGACAATGGCGGGGGTCTTACAATGAGCAGTTCTTC. Translated, it gives CASSRQWRGSYNEQFF.

CDR3 sequence reads: CASSLDPDDRTDTQYF. DNA of the CDR3: TGTGCCAGCAGCTTAGATCCCGACGACAGAACAGATACGCAGTATTTT. The chain carries TRBV11-2 and TRBJ2-3; TRBD1 might be the D (5 bases). The CDR3 has 16 residues. Germline CDR1 reads SGHAT; CDR2 reads FQNNGV. With 0 bases removed from V and 3 bases from J, the gap between germline ends came to 13 bases.

The rearrangement links TRBV6-5 to TRBJ1-2, with D possibly TRBD1 on 6 matching bases. Between the trimmed V and J ends, which lost 2 bases and 6 bases, there was a span of 13 bases. This CDR3 contains 14 residues. The germline V gene has CDR1 MNHEY and CDR2 SVGAGI. The CDR3 protein is CASSYLVGADGYTF. The CDR3 DNA is TGTGCCAGCAGTTACCTGGTGGGGGCGGATGGCTACACCTTC.

The V gene is TRBV10-3, the J gene TRBJ2-7; D is unresolved. The CDR3 covers 15 residues. From germline, CDR1 is ENHRY and CDR2 SYGVKD. V lost 0 bases to trimming and J lost 3 bases, with 12 bases between them. CDR3 sequence: CAISESSTKLYEQYF. CDR3 nucleotides: TGTGCCATCAGTGAGTCCTCCACCAAACTCTACGAGCAGTACTTC.

The V and J genes are TRBV4-2 and TRBJ2-5, with D perhaps TRBD1 or TRBD2 (6 bases each). The closer fit of TRBJ2-7 to the DNA end suggests the J call may be wrong. The germline gives CDR1 LGHNA, CDR2 YNFKEQ. This CDR3 spans 11 amino acids. CDR3 residues: CASTGGGEQYF. CDR3 sequence (DNA): TGTGCCAGCACCGGAGGGGGCGAGCAGTACTTC.

This clone is a singleton in its sample. This sequence joins TRBV19 and TRBJ2-1; 9 bases align to TRBD1. The CDR3 has 15 residues. Germline V gene data show CDR1 as LNHDA and CDR2 as SQIVND (reference sequence). V shed 3 bases, J shed 4 bases, and the junction held 4 bases outside the gene matches. Here the CDR3 reads CASSMPGQGYNEQFF. CDR3 bases: TGTGCCAGTAGTATGCCGGGACAGGGTTACAATGAGCAGTTCTTC.

V is TRBV7-2 and J is TRBJ2-3; TRBD2 aligns across 9 bases. The J segment lost 4 bases and the V segment lost 5 bases, leaving 7 bases of the junction unmatched. This CDR3 is 15 amino acids long. CDR1 and CDR2 from the germline V gene are SGHTA and FQGNSA. The CDR3 bases are TGTGCCAGCAGCCTGGGCGGGGGGGCGGCAGATACGCAGTATTTT. It is translated as CASSLGGGAADTQYF.

The rearrangement joins TRBV5-1 to TRBJ2-7, with D perhaps matching TRBD1 (5 bases). Trimming removed 0 bases from V and 3 bases from J, with 7 bases in between. The CDR3 totals 13 residues. Germline CDR1 reads SGHRS; CDR2 reads YFSETQ. CDR3 region: CASSLVQGYEQYF. The CDR3 nucleotides are TGCGCCAGCAGCTTGGTGCAGGGCTACGAGCAGTACTTC.

The chain joins TRBV27 to TRBJ2-6; the D is unclear. This CDR3 is 17 amino acids long. V was clipped by 1 base and J by 4 bases, with 14 bases between them. CDR1 is MNHEY and CDR2 is SMNVEV in the germline V gene (reference sequence). Here the CDR3 reads CASSLFSSTSGANVLTF. CDR3 in DNA: TGTGCCAGCAGTTTATTCTCCTCTACCTCCGGGGCCAACGTCCTGACTTTC.

The chain is built from TRBV4-2 and TRBJ2-5; no definite D call. Germline V gives CDR1 LGHNA, CDR2 YNFKEQ. CDR3 length: 16 amino acids. V was cut by 1 base and J by 2 bases, with 14 bases left in between. Here the CDR3 DNA reads TGTGCCAGCAGCCAAGGACACTCGACGGCACAAGAGACCCAGTACTTC. As protein: CASSQGHSTAQETQYF.

The chain uses TRBV27 and TRBJ2-7; D gene unclear. In germline, CDR1 is MNHEY, CDR2 SMNVEV (reference sequence). The CDR3 length is 13 residues. Trimming pared 0 bases from V and 4 bases from J, leaving 7 bases between. In DNA, the CDR3 is TGTGCCAGCAGTTTATCGCCCAGGTACGAGCAGTACTTC. Translated, it gives CASSLSPRYEQYF.

This clone was found many times. V gene TRBV10-3 combines with J gene TRBJ2-5; 7 nucleotides align to TRBD1. Germline V gene data show CDR1 as ENHRY and CDR2 as SYGVKD. This CDR3 comprises 14 residues. Unmatched junction bases numbered 4, after V lost 4 bases and J lost 2 bases. The CDR3 bases are TGTGCCATCAGTGGAGACAGGGTTCAAGAGACCCAGTACTTC. Residues: CAISGDRVQETQYF.

This clone is deemed medium-sized (0.01 to 0.1%). This chain links TRBV7-8 with TRBJ1-1; D not resolved. CDR1 is SGHVS, CDR2 FQNEAQ, per germline. CDR3 size: 13 residues. V was cut by 5 bases and J by 4 bases, with 11 bases left in between. The CDR3 DNA reads as TGTGCCAGCAGCCTTCAGCGTTCCACTGAAGCTTTCTTT. It specifies CASSLQRSTEAFF.

The chain has TRBV15 and TRBJ2-1; 11 nucleotides align to TRBD2. The trim removed 1 base at V and 8 bases at J, leaving 4 bases unmatched. The germline V gene encodes CDR1 LNHNV and CDR2 YYDKDF (reference sequence). The CDR3 covers 15 residues. CDR3 in DNA: TGTGCCACCAGCAGAGTTAGCGGGGGGGCACATGAGCAGTTCTTC. It is translated as CATSRVSGGAHEQFF.

The CDR3 region is CASSRARGADEQFF. Written as DNA, the CDR3 is TGTGCCAGCTCCCGGGCGCGGGGGGCAGATGAGCAGTTCTTC. The V call is TRBV28, the J call TRBJ2-1; 8 positions match TRBD2. V lost 8 bases to trimming and J lost 8 bases; unmatched junction nucleotides: 11. Germline V gene sequence: CDR1 MDHEN, CDR2 SYDVKM. There are 14 residues in the CDR3.

This clone was picked up one time. The J gene is TRBJ1-3, the V gene TRBV6-5, with D perhaps TRBD1 (6 bases). With 6 bases removed from V and 2 bases from J, the gap between germline ends came to 11 bases. CDR1 and CDR2 (germline): MNHEY, SVGAGI. The CDR3 runs 14 residues. The CDR3 DNA sequence: TGTGCCAGCAGACTACAGGGCGCTGGAAACACCATATATTTT. This encodes CASRLQGAGNTIYF.

J is TRBJ1-1 and V is TRBV7-6; no firm D call. In germline, CDR1 is SGHVS, CDR2 FNYEAQ. Trimming removed 5 bases from V and 4 bases from J, with 20 bases in between. The CDR3 is made up of 16 amino acids. This CDR3 is CASSHNTARGRTEAFF. As DNA, the CDR3 is TGTGCCAGCAGCCATAATACCGCGAGAGGGCGCACTGAAGCTTTCTTT.

The chain carries TRBV19 and TRBJ2-7; 7 nucleotides align to TRBD2. Germline CDR1 reads LNHDA; CDR2 reads SQIVND (reference sequence). This CDR3 region has 15 residues. V lost 3 bases to trimming and J lost 0 bases; unmatched junction nucleotides: 5. Here the CDR3 reads CASSMFGGSSYEQYF. DNA of the CDR3: TGTGCCAGTAGTATGTTCGGGGGGAGCTCCTACGAGCAGTACTTC.

This chain connects TRBV27 to TRBJ1-1, with D maybe TRBD1 (5 bases). The germline V gene has CDR1 MNHEY and CDR2 SMNVEV (reference sequence). The CDR3 totals 16 residues. V shed 3 bases and J shed 0 bases, with 14 bases lying between them. CDR3 region: CASSFSPPTVNTEAFF. For the CDR3, the DNA is TGTGCCAGCAGTTTTTCCCCGCCGACAGTGAACACTGAAGCTTTCTTT.

V and J are TRBV29-1 and TRBJ1-2; 8 bases map to TRBD1. Germline V gene data show CDR1 as SQVTM and CDR2 as ANQGSEA. V lost 5 bases, J lost 6 bases, and 5 bases stayed unmatched. The CDR3 totals 12 residues. In DNA, the CDR3 is TGCAGCGTTCAGGACAGGGCCAATGGCTACACCTTC. It translates to CSVQDRANGYTF.

The chain joins TRBV5-1 to TRBJ2-3, with TRBD2 as a possible D gene (5 bases). There are 16 residues in the CDR3. The ends were cut back, 0 bases at V and 4 bases at J, with 15 bases in the middle. Per the germline V gene, CDR1 is SGHRS and CDR2 is YFSETQ. The CDR3 nucleotides are TGCGCCAGCAGCTTGGAGTCCGCCGGGGAAGCAGATACGCAGTATTTT. Translation: CASSLESAGEADTQYF.